The clone carrying this T cell receptor (beta chain) was detected only a few times. What it binds is unknown. Sequenced with the Oncomine TCR Beta short-read assay was DNA taken from cultured CD4+ T cells. Extraction of genomic DNA was performed on cultured CD4+ T cells. Each CDR3 protein gets one entry after TCRdb re-called the PCR reads with MiXCR. The data contain 9,000 to 10,000 distinct CDR3 sequences, approximately 40% of them singletons. Trimming took 6 bases from V and 5 from J, leaving 10 bases between them. The CDR3 spans 12 residues. Germline assignment: CDR1 WSHSY and CDR2 SAAADI. This entry is derived from a study of vaccination and CD4 T cells after COVID-19. Turning to the study itself: Stimulation used overlapping spike peptides from SARS-CoV-2, HCoV-NL63, HCoV-OC43 and HCoV-229E.

Treatment meaning: roughly ten-day PBMC culture with coronavirus spike peptide pools or control peptides (ViraFEST assay). According to the study, CD4+ T cells from the unexposed donor were gathered ahead of the COVID-19 pandemic (2011-2018). Days 3 and 7 saw half the medium swapped for fresh IL-2 medium. Study-wide points: The appearance of a median roughly 90% of reactive clones in convalescent patients occurred only post-vaccination.

The chain employs TRBV10-2 and TRBJ2-5; D unclear. The sample taken for sequencing was CD4+ T cells from blood, cultured in vitro. This clonotype originated in a human donor in good health. The CDR3, as DNA: TGCGCCAGCAGCCCTGGTGTGGAGACCCAGTACTTC. It translates to CASSPGVETQYF.